Listed below are T cell receptor beta chains from one sample, sequenced in a study of shared clonotypes between healthy human individuals. Here immunoSEQ multiplex PCR was the method, and the copy in TCRdb shows in-frame clones only, minus some. The table has 1.5 million to 2.5 million clones, approximately 94% seen once. Source material: naive CD8+ T cells sorted from blood. These receptor sequences come from a young man in good health. The CDR3 runs from the conserved cysteine through the conserved F or W. Each record gives: J gene, clone size, D gene, V gene, CDR3 DNA, CDR3 protein. A D gene is named only where the DNA matches it firmly. Only part of the rows carry a size: once, few, many, or a class if the clone is expanded.

J: TRBJ2-2; size: .; D: .; V: TRBV4-2; DNA: TGTGCCAGCAGCCAGATATTACTCCCGGGGGAGGCGGGTACCGGGGAGCTGTTTTTT; CDR3: CASSQILLPGEAGTGELFF
J: TRBJ2-7; size: .; D: .; V: TRBV7-6; DNA: TGTGCCAGCAGCTTAGTGGCCACCGGGACACCGTCCTACGAGCAGTACTTC; CDR3: CASSLVATGTPSYEQYF
J: TRBJ2-7; size: .; D: TRBD2; V: TRBV27; DNA: TGTGCCAGCAGTCAGGGACTAGCGGGCTACGAGCAGTACTTC; CDR3: CASSQGLAGYEQYF
J: TRBJ2-7; size: few; D: .; V: TRBV9; DNA: TGTGCCAGCAGCGTAGACGTACGAGACGAGCAGTACTTC; CDR3: CASSVDVRDEQYF
J: TRBJ2-3; size: .; D: TRBD2; V: TRBV27; DNA: TGTGCCAGCAGTACAGGGACTAGCGGGAGGGGAGCAGATACGCAGTATTTT; CDR3: CASSTGTSGRGADTQYF
J: TRBJ2-5; size: .; D: TRBD2; V: TRBV27; DNA: TGTGCCAGCAGTTTATGGGCTAGCGGGGGGGAGACCCAGTACTTC; CDR3: CASSLWASGGETQYF
J: TRBJ1-1; size: .; D: .; V: TRBV19; DNA: TGTGCCAGTAGTATAGGGGCACTGGGAGTTGAAGCTTTCTTT; CDR3: CASSIGALGVEAFF
J: TRBJ2-5; size: .; D: .; V: TRBV4-1; DNA: TGCGCCAGCAGCCAGAGCCTTGTGGGGCGGGAGACCCAGTACTTC; CDR3: CASSQSLVGRETQYF
J: TRBJ2-7; size: .; D: .; V: TRBV5-4; DNA: TGTGCCAGCAGCTTGGGACAGGTTCCCCACGAGCAGTACTTC; CDR3: CASSLGQVPHEQYF
J: TRBJ1-4; size: .; D: .; V: TRBV2; DNA: TGTGCCAGCAGTGAAGGCAGACTTAATGAAAAACTGTTTTTT; CDR3: CASSEGRLNEKLFF
J: TRBJ2-5; size: .; D: .; V: TRBV5-8; DNA: TGTGCCAGCAGCTGGAGGGGCAGGGAGACCCAGTACTTC; CDR3: CASSWRGRETQYF
J: TRBJ2-3; size: .; D: TRBD2; V: TRBV7-2; DNA: TGTGCCAGCAGCTGGGGAAGGATTAGCGGGAGCGCAGATACGCAGTATTTT; CDR3: CASSWGRISGSADTQYF
J: TRBJ1-1; size: .; D: .; V: TRBV19; DNA: TGTGCCAGTAGTGTGGGAGGGGGGAACACTGAAGCTTTCTTT; CDR3: CASSVGGGNTEAFF
J: TRBJ1-5; size: .; D: TRBD1; V: TRBV30; DNA: TGTGCCTCTCAGGGGGTCAATCAGCCCCAGCATTTT; CDR3: CASQGVNQPQHF
J: TRBJ2-5; size: once; D: TRBD2; V: TRBV4-3; DNA: TGCGCCAGCAGCCGCGTACTAGCGGCTCAAGAGACCCAGTACTTC; CDR3: CASSRVLAAQETQYF
J: TRBJ2-7; size: .; D: TRBD2; V: TRBV27; DNA: TGTGCCAGCACTCCGCCGTCTCCTAGCGGGCTCTACGAGCAGTACTTC; CDR3: CASTPPSPSGLYEQYF
J: TRBJ2-3; size: .; D: .; V: TRBV2; DNA: TGTGCCAGGAAAGGGGGTAGGGAGAGAACAGATACGCAGTATTTT; CDR3: CARKGGRERTDTQYF
J: TRBJ1-3; size: .; D: TRBD1; V: TRBV14; DNA: TGTGCCAGCAGCCGTTCCGGGACAGGCCGGAACACCATATATTTT; CDR3: CASSRSGTGRNTIYF
J: TRBJ1-1; size: .; D: TRBD1; V: TRBV27; DNA: TGTGCCAGCACCTCGACAGGGCTGGGATTGGACACTGAAGCTTTCTTT; CDR3: CASTSTGLGLDTEAFF
J: TRBJ1-5; size: .; D: .; V: TRBV4-1; DNA: TGCGCCAGCAGCCCCAAGATCCAGAATCAGCCCCAGCATTTT; CDR3: CASSPKIQNQPQHF
J: TRBJ1-3; size: few; D: .; V: TRBV19; DNA: TGTGCCAGTAGTAATCTACCCGGGTCGGCCATCTCTGGAAACACCATATATTTT; CDR3: CASSNLPGSAISGNTIYF
J: TRBJ1-1; size: .; D: .; V: TRBV5-8; DNA: TGTGCCATTCAGAACACTGAAGCTTTCTTT; CDR3: CAIQNTEAFF
J: TRBJ2-7; size: .; D: TRBD1; V: TRBV4-1; DNA: TGCGCCAGCAGCCAAGATGGCAGGGGGCCCTACGAGCAGTACTTC; CDR3: CASSQDGRGPYEQYF
J: TRBJ2-1; size: .; D: .; V: TRBV5-5; DNA: TGTGCCAGCAGTTTAAATATAGGTAGGGAGCAGTTCTTC; CDR3: CASSLNIGREQFF
J: TRBJ2-7; size: .; D: TRBD2; V: TRBV27; DNA: TGTGCCAGCAGTCCCGTAGCGGGGATGGGCGAGCAGTACTTC; CDR3: CASSPVAGMGEQYF
J: TRBJ2-2; size: .; D: .; V: TRBV2; DNA: TGTGCCAGCAGTGAAAGTACTCTCGGGGAGCTGTTTTTT; CDR3: CASSESTLGELFF
J: TRBJ2-7; size: .; D: .; V: TRBV11-1; DNA: TGTGCCAGCAGCTTAGGTAGGGCCTACGAGCAGTACTTC; CDR3: CASSLGRAYEQYF
J: TRBJ2-5; size: .; D: .; V: TRBV7-8; DNA: TGTGCCAGCAGCTTCCCCCCGGGACTGCAACAAGAGACCCAGTACTTC; CDR3: CASSFPPGLQQETQYF
J: TRBJ1-1; size: .; D: .; V: TRBV4-1; DNA: TGCGCCAGCAGCCCCTTAGGGGCGGAGGGGACTGAAGCTTTCTTT; CDR3: CASSPLGAEGTEAFF
J: TRBJ2-3; size: .; D: TRBD2; V: TRBV13; DNA: TGTGCCAGCAGCTCAGTGGGAGGGCCGGAAATAGATACGCAGTATTTT; CDR3: CASSSVGGPEIDTQYF
J: TRBJ1-1; size: .; D: TRBD1; V: TRBV27; DNA: TGTGCCAGCAGTTTTGGGACAGGTTCGACTGAAGCTTTCTTT; CDR3: CASSFGTGSTEAFF
J: TRBJ1-2; size: .; D: .; V: TRBV5-1; DNA: TGCGCCAGCAGCTCCTGGGACGAAGGGGGCTATGGCTACACCTTC; CDR3: CASSSWDEGGYGYTF
J: TRBJ2-7; size: once; D: TRBD1; V: TRBV11-2; DNA: TGTGCCAGCAGCTCTCACCCGGGACAGGGATACGAGCAGTACTTC; CDR3: CASSSHPGQGYEQYF
J: TRBJ2-1; size: .; D: .; V: TRBV14; DNA: TGTGCCAGCAGCTCCCGCTACGGCGATGAGCAGTTCTTC; CDR3: CASSSRYGDEQFF
J: TRBJ2-1; size: .; D: .; V: TRBV5-6; DNA: TGTGCCAGCAGCGCAGACTTTCCTGGGGAGCAGTTCTTC; CDR3: CASSADFPGEQFF
J: TRBJ2-7; size: .; D: TRBD1; V: TRBV5-6; DNA: TGTGCCAGCAGCCCCGGGACAGGGCTTTATGTGCAGTACTTC; CDR3: CASSPGTGLYVQYF
J: TRBJ2-2; size: .; D: .; V: TRBV29-1; DNA: TGCAGCGTTCAGGAATGGGACACCGGGGAGCTGTTTTTT; CDR3: CSVQEWDTGELFF
J: TRBJ2-5; size: .; D: TRBD1; V: TRBV13; DNA: TGTGCCAGCAGCGAAAGAAACAGGGGCTCCCAAGAGACCCAGTACTTC; CDR3: CASSERNRGSQETQYF
J: TRBJ1-5; size: .; D: .; V: TRBV6-1; DNA: TGTGCCAGCAGTGAAATCCCGGGGTCTGGGGATTATAGCAATCAGCCCCAGCATTTT; CDR3: CASSEIPGSGDYSNQPQHF
J: TRBJ2-1; size: .; D: TRBD2; V: TRBV29-1; DNA: TGCAGCGTTGAAGGCGGAGCGGGAGGTTTTAGAAATGAGCAGTTCTTC; CDR3: CSVEGGAGGFRNEQFF
J: TRBJ2-7; size: .; D: TRBD1; V: TRBV19; DNA: TGTGCCAGTAGTGTTCTGGACAGGGTCCACGAGCAGTACTTC; CDR3: CASSVLDRVHEQYF
J: TRBJ2-7; size: few; D: .; V: TRBV10-1; DNA: TGCGCCAGCAGTGAGGCGGTAGCGGACTCCTACGAGCAGTACTTC; CDR3: CASSEAVADSYEQYF
J: TRBJ1-4; size: .; D: .; V: TRBV6-5; DNA: TGTGCCAGCAGTTACTCTCCAGGGAGAACTAATGAAAAACTGTTTTTT; CDR3: CASSYSPGRTNEKLFF
J: TRBJ2-5; size: once; D: TRBD2; V: TRBV2; DNA: TGTGCCAGCAGTGACTCTAGCGGTGAAGAGACCCAGTACTTC; CDR3: CASSDSSGEETQYF
J: TRBJ2-7; size: .; D: TRBD2; V: TRBV5-4; DNA: TGTGCCAGCAGCTCCCTTTCGGGAGGGATCCACGAGCAGTACTTC; CDR3: CASSSLSGGIHEQYF
J: TRBJ2-5; size: .; D: TRBD1; V: TRBV7-9; DNA: TGTGCCAGCAGCACCAACCCCCTGGGACAGGGCCTAGAGACCCAGTACTTC; CDR3: CASSTNPLGQGLETQYF
J: TRBJ1-1; size: .; D: .; V: TRBV27; DNA: TGTGCCAGCAGTTGGAGTGGCCAGAACACTGAAGCTTTCTTT; CDR3: CASSWSGQNTEAFF
J: TRBJ1-5; size: .; D: .; V: TRBV7-9; DNA: TGTGCCAGCAGCGTACTCCAGGGTGATCAGCCCCAGCATTTT; CDR3: CASSVLQGDQPQHF
J: TRBJ2-7; size: once; D: .; V: TRBV7-8; DNA: TGTGCCAGCAGCCCGGGAAGCCACGAGCAGTACTTC; CDR3: CASSPGSHEQYF
J: TRBJ2-2; size: .; D: .; V: TRBV11-2; DNA: TGTGCCAGCAGCTTTCAGGGGCCGAACACCGGGGAGCTGTTTTTT; CDR3: CASSFQGPNTGELFF
J: TRBJ2-5; size: .; D: .; V: TRBV7-8; DNA: TGTGCCAGCAGCTTAGCTATGGGGGACTCACCTTGGGTCCAAGAGACCCAGTACTTC; CDR3: CASSLAMGDSPWVQETQYF
J: TRBJ2-5; size: .; D: .; V: TRBV2; DNA: TGTGCCAGCTACCGGTGGGACAAAGAGACCCAGTACTTC; CDR3: CASYRWDKETQYF
J: TRBJ2-7; size: .; D: .; V: TRBV27; DNA: TGTGCCAGCAGTTTCGGCTCATCCTTCTACGAGCAGTACTTC; CDR3: CASSFGSSFYEQYF
J: TRBJ2-1; size: .; D: .; V: TRBV27; DNA: TGTGCCAGCAGTCTCGCGACAGGGATGCTAGCGGTTCCGCCCTACAATGAGCAGTTCTTC; CDR3: CASSLATGMLAVPPYNEQFF
J: TRBJ2-7; size: .; D: .; V: TRBV5-4; DNA: TGTGCCAGCAGCTTTGGGGGTATTCGCTACGAGCAGTACTTC; CDR3: CASSFGGIRYEQYF
J: TRBJ1-5; size: .; D: .; V: TRBV5-5; DNA: TGTGCCAGCAGCTTGGACGACCGGGTAGGGCTGAACAATCAGCCCCAGCATTTT; CDR3: CASSLDDRVGLNNQPQHF
J: TRBJ2-1; size: .; D: TRBD1; V: TRBV4-3; DNA: TGCGCCAGCAGCCAAGATCTGAAGGGGGCGGTCAATGAGCAGTTCTTC; CDR3: CASSQDLKGAVNEQFF
J: TRBJ2-1; size: .; D: .; V: TRBV25-1; DNA: TGTGCCAGCGGGGGGTACATAGAGCAGTTCTTC; CDR3: CASGGYIEQFF
J: TRBJ1-4; size: .; D: .; V: TRBV9; DNA: TGTGCCAGCAGCCTAGGGGATAATGAAAAACTGTTTTTT; CDR3: CASSLGDNEKLFF
J: TRBJ2-1; size: .; D: .; V: TRBV28; DNA: TGTGCCAGCAGTCCACAGCATGAGCAGTTCTTC; CDR3: CASSPQHEQFF